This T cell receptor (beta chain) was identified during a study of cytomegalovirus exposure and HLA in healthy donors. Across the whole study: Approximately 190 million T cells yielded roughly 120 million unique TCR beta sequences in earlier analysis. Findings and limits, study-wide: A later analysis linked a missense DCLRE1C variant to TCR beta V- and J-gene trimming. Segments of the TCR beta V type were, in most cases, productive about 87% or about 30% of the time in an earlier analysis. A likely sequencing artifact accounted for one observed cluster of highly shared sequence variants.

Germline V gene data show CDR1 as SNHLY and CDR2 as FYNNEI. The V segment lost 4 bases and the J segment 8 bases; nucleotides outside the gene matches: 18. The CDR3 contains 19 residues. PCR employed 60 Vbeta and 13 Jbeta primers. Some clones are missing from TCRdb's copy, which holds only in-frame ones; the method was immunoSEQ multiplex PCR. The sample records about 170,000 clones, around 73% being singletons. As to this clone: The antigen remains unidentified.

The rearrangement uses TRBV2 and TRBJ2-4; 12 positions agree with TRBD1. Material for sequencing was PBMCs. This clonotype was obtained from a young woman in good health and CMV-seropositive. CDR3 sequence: CASSVPRRDRGPGGDIQYF. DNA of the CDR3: TGTGCCAGCAGTGTGCCCCGTCGGGACAGGGGGCCCGGAGGGGACATTCAGTACTTC. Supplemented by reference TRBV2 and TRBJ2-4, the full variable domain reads EPEVTQTPSHQVTQMGQEVILRCVPISNHLYFYWYRQILGQKVEFLVSFYNNEISEKSEIFDDQFSVERPDGSNFTLKIRSTKLEDSAMYFCASSVPRRDRGPGGDIQYFGAGTRLSVL.